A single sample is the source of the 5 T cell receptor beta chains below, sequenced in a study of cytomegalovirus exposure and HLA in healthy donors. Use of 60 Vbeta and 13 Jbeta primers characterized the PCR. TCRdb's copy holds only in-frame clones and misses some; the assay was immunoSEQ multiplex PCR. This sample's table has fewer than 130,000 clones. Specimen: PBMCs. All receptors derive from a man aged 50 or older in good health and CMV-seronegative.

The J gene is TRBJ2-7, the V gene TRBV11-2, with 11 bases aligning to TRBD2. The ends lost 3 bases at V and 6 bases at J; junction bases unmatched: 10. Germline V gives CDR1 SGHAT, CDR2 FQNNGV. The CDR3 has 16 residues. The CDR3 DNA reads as TGTGCCAGCAGCTTTCGGGTAGCGGGGGGGCCATCCGAGCAGTACTTC. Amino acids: CASSFRVAGGPSEQYF.

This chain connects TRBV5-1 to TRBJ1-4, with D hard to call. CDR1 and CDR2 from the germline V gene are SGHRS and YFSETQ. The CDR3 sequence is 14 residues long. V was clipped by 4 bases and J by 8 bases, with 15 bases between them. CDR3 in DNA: TGCGCCAGCAGCCCCGAAGACTCCGGGGAAAAACTGTTTTTT. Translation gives CASSPEDSGEKLFF.

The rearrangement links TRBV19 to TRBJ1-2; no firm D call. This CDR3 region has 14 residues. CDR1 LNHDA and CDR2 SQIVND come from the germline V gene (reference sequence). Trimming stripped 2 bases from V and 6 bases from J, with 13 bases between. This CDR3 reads CASSINAGIDGYTF. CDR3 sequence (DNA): TGTGCCAGTAGTATAAATGCAGGTATCGATGGCTACACCTTC.

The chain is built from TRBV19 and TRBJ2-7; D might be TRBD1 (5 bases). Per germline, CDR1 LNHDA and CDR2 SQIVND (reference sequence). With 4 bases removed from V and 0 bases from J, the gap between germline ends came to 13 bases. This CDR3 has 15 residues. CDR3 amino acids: CASSKTVGSSYEQYF. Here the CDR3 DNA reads TGTGCCAGTAGTAAGACAGTTGGAAGCTCCTACGAGCAGTACTTC.

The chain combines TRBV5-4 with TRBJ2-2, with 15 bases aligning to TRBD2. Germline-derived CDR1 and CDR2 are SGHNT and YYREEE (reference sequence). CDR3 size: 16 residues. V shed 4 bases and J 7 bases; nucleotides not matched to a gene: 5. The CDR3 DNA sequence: TGTGCCAGCAGCAAAGGGACTAGCGGGAGGAACGGGGAGCTGTTTTTT. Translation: CASSKGTSGRNGELFF.